This T cell receptor (beta chain) is drawn from a study of cytomegalovirus exposure and HLA in healthy donors. Study outcomes and limitations: The study flagged around 160 TCR beta chains as cytomegalovirus-associated. Subsequent analysis of the 100 to 150 validation repertoires found a tendency for first-cohort TCR clusters to co-occur.

The ends lost 8 bases at V and 11 bases at J; junction bases unmatched: 7. The germline V gene encodes CDR1 SEHNR and CDR2 FQNEAQ (reference sequence). CDR3 size: 11 residues. Comment on this clone: Its antigen is unknown.

Profiled with immunoSEQ multiplex PCR; TCRdb holds only in-frame clones, not every one. The table includes 150,000 to 200,000 clones, less than 90% detected once. This chain joins TRBV7-9 and TRBJ1-1, with TRBD1 matching 8 bases. The sequencing input was PBMCs. The TCR sequence derives from a man aged 30-40 years in good health and CMV-seropositive. This CDR3 is CASRQGLYAFF. In nucleotides, the CDR3 is TGTGCCAGCCGACAGGGGCTGTACGCTTTCTTT.